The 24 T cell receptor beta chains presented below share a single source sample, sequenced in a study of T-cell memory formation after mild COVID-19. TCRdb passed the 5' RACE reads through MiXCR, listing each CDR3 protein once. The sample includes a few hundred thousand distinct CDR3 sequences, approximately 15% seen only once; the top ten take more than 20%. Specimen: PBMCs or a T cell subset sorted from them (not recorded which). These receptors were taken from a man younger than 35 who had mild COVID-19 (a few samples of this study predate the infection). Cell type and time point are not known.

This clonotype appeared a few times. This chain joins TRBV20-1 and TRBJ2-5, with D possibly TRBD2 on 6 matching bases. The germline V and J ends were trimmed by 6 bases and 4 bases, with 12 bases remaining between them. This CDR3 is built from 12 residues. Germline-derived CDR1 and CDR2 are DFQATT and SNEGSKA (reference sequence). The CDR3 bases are TGCAGTGCCGTAGTGGGAGGAGAGACCCAGTACTTC. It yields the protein CSAVVGGETQYF.

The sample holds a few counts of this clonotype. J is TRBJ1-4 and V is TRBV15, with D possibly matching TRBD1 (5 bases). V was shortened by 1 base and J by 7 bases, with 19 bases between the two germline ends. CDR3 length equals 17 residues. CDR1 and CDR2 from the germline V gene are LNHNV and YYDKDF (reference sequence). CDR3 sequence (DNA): TGTGCCACCAGCAGAGCTCCTTTATGGGGGTCGGGTGAAAAACTGTTTTTT. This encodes CATSRAPLWGSGEKLFF.

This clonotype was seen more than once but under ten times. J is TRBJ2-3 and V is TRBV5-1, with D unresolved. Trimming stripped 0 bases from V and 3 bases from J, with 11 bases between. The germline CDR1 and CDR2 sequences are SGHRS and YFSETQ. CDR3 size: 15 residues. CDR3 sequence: CASSLAARVTDTQYF. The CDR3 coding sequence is TGCGCCAGCAGCTTGGCCGCTAGAGTAACAGATACGCAGTATTTT.

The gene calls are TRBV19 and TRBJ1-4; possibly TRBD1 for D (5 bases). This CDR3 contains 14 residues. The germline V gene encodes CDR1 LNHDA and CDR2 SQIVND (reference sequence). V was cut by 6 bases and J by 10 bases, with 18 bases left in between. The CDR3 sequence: CASSYATGTGKLFF. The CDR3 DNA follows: TGTGCCAGTAGCTACGCTACAGGAACGGGAAAACTGTTTTTT.

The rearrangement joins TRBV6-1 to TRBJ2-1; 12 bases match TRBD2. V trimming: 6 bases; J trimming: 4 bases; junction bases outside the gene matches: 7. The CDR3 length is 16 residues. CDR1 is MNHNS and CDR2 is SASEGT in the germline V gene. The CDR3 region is CASRRTGTSGYNEQFF. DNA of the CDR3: TGTGCCAGCAGGCGTACCGGGACTAGCGGGTACAATGAGCAGTTCTTC.

The CDR3 DNA reads as TGTGCCAGCAGTTTGGTGGTCTACGAGCAGTACGTC. Amino acid sequence: CASSLVVYEQYV. The chain joins TRBV6-5 to TRBJ2-7; D is unresolved. CDR1 MNHEY and CDR2 SVGAGI come from the germline V gene. Trimming removed 4 bases from V and 3 bases from J, with 7 bases in between. CDR3 length equals 12 residues.

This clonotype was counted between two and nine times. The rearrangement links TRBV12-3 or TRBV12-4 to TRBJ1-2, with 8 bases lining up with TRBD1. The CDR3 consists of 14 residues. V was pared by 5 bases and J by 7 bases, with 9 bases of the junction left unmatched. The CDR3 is CASSLENRGSGYTF. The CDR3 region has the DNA TGTGCCAGCAGTCTTGAGAACAGGGGGAGTGGCTACACCTTC.

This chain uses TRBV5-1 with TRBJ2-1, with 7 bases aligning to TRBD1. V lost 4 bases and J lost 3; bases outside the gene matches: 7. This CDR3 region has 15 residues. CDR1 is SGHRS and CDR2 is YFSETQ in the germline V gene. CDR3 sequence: CASSGTGDLYNEQFF. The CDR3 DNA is TGCGCCAGCAGCGGAACAGGGGACCTCTACAATGAGCAGTTCTTC. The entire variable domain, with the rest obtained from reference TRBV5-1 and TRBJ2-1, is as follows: KAGVTQTPRYLIKTRGQQVTLSCSPISGHRSVSWYQQTPGQGLQFLFEYFSETQRNKGNFPGRFSGRQFSNSRSEMNVSTLELGDSALYLCASSGTGDLYNEQFFGPGTRLTVL.

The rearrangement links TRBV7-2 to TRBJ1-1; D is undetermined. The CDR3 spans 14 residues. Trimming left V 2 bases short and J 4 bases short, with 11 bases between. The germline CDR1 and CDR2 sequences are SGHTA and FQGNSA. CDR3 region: CASSLLVKSTEAFF. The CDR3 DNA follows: TGTGCCAGCAGCTTATTGGTGAAGAGCACTGAAGCTTTCTTT.

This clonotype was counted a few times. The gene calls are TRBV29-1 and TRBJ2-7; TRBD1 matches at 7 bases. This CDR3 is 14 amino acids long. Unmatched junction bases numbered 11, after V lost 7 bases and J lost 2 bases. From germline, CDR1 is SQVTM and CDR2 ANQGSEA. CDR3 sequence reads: CSAKQTGSPYEQYF. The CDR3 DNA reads TGCAGCGCCAAACAGACAGGGTCCCCCTACGAGCAGTACTTC.

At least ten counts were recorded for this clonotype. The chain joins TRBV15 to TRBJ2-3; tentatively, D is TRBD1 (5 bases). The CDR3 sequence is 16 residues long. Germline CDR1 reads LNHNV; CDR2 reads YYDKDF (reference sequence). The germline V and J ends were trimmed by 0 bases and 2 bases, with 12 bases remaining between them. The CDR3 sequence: CATSRDGAGYTDTQYF. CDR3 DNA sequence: TGTGCCACCAGCAGAGATGGGGCAGGGTACACAGATACGCAGTATTTT. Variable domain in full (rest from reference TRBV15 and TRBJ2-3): DAMVIQNPRYQVTQFGKPVTLSCSQTLNHNVMYWYQQKSSQAPKLLFHYYDKDFNNEADTPDNFQSRRPNTSFCFLDIRSPGLGDTAMYLCATSRDGAGYTDTQYFGPGTRLTVL.

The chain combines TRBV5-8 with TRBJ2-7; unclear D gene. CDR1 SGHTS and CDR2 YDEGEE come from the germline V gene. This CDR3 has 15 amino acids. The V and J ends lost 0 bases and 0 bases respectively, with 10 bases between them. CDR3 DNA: TGTGCCAGCAGCTTGGGGGCACCCAGCTCCTACGAGCAGTACGTC. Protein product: CASSLGAPSSYEQYV.

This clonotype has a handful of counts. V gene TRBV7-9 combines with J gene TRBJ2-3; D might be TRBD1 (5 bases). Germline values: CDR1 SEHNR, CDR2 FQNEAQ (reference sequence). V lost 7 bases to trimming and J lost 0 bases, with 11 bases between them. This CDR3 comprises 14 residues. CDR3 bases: TGTGCCAGCACTAAGGGGATGAGCACAGATACGCAGTATTTT. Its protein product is CASTKGMSTDTQYF.

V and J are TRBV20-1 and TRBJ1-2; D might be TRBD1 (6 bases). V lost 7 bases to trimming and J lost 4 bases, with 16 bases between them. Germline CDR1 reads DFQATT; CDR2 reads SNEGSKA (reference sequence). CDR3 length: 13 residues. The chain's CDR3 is CSGPTQGSYGYTF. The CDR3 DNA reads TGCAGTGGCCCCACACAGGGCAGCTATGGCTACACCTTC.

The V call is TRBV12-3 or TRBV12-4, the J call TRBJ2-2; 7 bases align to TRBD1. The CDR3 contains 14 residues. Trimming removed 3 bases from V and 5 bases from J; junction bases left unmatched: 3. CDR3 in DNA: TGTGCCAGCAGTTTCCAGACAGGGACCGGGGAGCTGTTTTTT. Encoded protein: CASSFQTGTGELFF.

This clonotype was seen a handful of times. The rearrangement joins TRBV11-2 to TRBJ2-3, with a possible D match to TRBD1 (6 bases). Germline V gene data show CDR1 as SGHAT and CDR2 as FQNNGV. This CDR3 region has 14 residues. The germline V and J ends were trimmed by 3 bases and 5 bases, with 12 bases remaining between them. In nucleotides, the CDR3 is TGTGCCAGCAGCTTTGGTGAAGGGGGAGATACGCAGTATTTT. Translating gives CASSFGEGGDTQYF. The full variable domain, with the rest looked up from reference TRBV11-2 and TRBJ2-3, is EAGVAQSPRYKIIEKRQSVAFWCNPISGHATLYWYQQILGQGPKLLIQFQNNGVVDDSQLPKDRFSAERLKGVDSTLKIQPAKLEDSAVYLCASSFGEGGDTQYFGPGTRLTVL.

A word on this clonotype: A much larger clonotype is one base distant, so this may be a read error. The DNA for the CDR3 is TGTGCCAGCACCCAAGAGACCCAGTACTTC. This gives the protein CASTQETQYF. The gene calls are TRBV6-2 or TRBV6-3 and TRBJ2-5, with D uncertain. The V gene's germline CDR1 is MNHEY and CDR2 SVGEGT. The V end was cut by 7 bases, the J end by 1 base, with 1 base between. The CDR3 consists of 10 residues.

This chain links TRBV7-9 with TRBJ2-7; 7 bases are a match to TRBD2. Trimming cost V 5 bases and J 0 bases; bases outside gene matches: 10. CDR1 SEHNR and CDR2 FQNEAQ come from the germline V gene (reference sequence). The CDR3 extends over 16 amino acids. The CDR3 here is CASSPTGGWYSYEQYF. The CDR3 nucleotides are TGTGCCAGCAGCCCGACCGGGGGGTGGTACTCCTACGAGCAGTACTTC.

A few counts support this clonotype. CDR3: CASSPNFGADTQYF. CDR3 DNA sequence: TGTGCCAGCAGCCCCAACTTCGGCGCAGATACGCAGTATTTT. This chain links TRBV7-2 with TRBJ2-3; no reliable D call. CDR3 length equals 14 residues. The germline gives CDR1 SGHTA, CDR2 FQGNSA. Trimming shortened V by 5 bases and J by 4 bases, and 13 bases separated the two germline ends.

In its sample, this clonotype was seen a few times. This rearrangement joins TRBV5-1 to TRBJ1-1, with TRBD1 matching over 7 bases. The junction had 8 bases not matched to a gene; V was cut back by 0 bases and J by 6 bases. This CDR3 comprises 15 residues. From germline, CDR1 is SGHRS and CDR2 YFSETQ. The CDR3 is CASSLEGQPRAEAFF. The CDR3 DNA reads TGCGCCAGCAGCTTGGAGGGACAGCCGCGAGCTGAAGCTTTCTTT.

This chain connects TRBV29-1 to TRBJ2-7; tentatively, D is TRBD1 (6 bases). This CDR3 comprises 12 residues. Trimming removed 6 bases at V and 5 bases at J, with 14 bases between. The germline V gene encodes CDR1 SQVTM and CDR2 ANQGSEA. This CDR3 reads CSVRWDNDEQYF. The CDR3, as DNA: TGCAGCGTCCGATGGGACAACGACGAGCAGTACTTC.

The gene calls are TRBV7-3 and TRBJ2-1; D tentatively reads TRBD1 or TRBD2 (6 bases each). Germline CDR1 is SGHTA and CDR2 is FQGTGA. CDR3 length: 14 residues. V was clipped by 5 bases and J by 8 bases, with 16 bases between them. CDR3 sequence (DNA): TGTGCCAGCAGCCAAGGCTGGGGGGCCGATGAGCAGTTCTTC. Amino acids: CASSQGWGADEQFF. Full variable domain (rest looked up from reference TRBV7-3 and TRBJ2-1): GAGVSQTPSNKVTEKGKYVELRCDPISGHTALYWYRQSLGQGPEFLIYFQGTGAADDSGLPNDRFFAVRPEGSVSTLKIQRTERGDSAVYLCASSQGWGADEQFFGPGTRLTVL.

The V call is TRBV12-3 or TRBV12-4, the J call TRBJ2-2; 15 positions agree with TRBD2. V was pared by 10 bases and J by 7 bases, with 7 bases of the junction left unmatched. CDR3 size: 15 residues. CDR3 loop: CAISRTSGGVGELFF. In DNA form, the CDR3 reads TGTGCCATTTCAAGGACTAGCGGGGGGGTCGGGGAGCTGTTTTTT.

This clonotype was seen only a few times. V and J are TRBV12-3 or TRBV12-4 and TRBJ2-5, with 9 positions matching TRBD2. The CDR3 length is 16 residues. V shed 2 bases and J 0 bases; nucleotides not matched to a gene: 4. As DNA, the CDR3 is TGTGCCAGCAGTTTACTGTCTAGCGGGGACCAAGAGACCCAGTACTTC. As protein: CASSLLSSGDQETQYF.